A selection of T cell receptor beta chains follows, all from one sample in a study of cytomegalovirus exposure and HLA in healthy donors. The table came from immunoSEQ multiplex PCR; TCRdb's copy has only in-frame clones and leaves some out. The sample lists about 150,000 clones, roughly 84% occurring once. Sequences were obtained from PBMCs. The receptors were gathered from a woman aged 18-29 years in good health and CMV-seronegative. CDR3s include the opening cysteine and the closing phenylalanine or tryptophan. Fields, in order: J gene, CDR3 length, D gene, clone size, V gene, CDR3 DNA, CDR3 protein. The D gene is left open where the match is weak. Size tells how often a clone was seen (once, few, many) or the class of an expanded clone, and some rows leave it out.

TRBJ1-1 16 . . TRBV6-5 TGTGCCAGCAGTTCCACTAGGACAGCGAAGAACACTGAAGCTTTCTTT CASSSTRTAKNTEAFF
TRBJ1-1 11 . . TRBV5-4 TGTGCCAGCAGCTTGGGAGCTGAAGCTTTCTTT CASSLGAEAFF
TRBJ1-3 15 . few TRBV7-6 TGTGCCAGCAGCTTAGGTACAGGTCCTGGAAACACCATATATTTT CASSLGTGPGNTIYF
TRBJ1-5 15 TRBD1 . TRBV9 TGTGCCAGCACCACAGGGACAGGGGACAATCAGCCCCAGCATTTT CASTTGTGDNQPQHF
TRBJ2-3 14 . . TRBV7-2 TGTGCCAGCAGCGTGGACAGACCCACAGATACGCAGTATTTT CASSVDRPTDTQYF
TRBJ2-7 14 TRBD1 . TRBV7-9 TGTGCCAGCAGCCGGACAGGGGCGAGATACGAGCAGTACTTC CASSRTGARYEQYF
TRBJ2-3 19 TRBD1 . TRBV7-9 TGTGCCAGCAGACATAGACAGGGGGCGGATAAAACTAGCACAGATACGCAGTATTTT CASRHRQGADKTSTDTQYF
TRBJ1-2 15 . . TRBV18 TGTGCCAGCCGCCCTCCGGGGGGTATTAACTATGGCTACACCTTC CASRPPGGINYGYTF
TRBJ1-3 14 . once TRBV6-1 TGTGCCAGCAGCACAGGATATTCTGGAAACACCATATATTTT CASSTGYSGNTIYF
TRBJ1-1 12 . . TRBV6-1 TGTGCCAGCAGTCCCCTTGGGGCAAAAGCTTTCTTT CASSPLGAKAFF
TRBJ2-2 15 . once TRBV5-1 TGCGCCAGCAGCGCACTAGGTTCGAACGCCGGGGAGCTGTTTTTT CASSALGSNAGELFF
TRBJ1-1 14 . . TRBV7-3 TGTGCCAGCAGCCCGGCGGGAGGCAACACTGAAGCTTTCTTT CASSPAGGNTEAFF
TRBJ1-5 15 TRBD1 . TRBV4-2 TGTGCCAGCAGCCAAGCTCTAGGGACAGGGATGCCCCAGCATTTT CASSQALGTGMPQHF
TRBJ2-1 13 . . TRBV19 TGTGCCAGCAGTATCTGGCCTTACAATGAGCGGTTCTTC CASSIWPYNERFF
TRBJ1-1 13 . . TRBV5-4 TGTGCCAGCACCCCGAGGGGGGGCACTGAAGCTTTCTTT CASTPRGGTEAFF
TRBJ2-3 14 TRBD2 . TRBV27 TGTGCCAGCAGTTACGGGGGGGCCGCAGATACGCAGTATTTT CASSYGGAADTQYF
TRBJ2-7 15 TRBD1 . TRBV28 TGTGCCAGCAGTTTAATTGGACAGGGGATCAACGAGCAGTACTTC CASSLIGQGINEQYF
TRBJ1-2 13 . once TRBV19 TGTGCCAGTAATGGGGGGGCTAACTATGGCTACACCTTC CASNGGANYGYTF
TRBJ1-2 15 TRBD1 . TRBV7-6 TGTGCCAGCAGCTCTGCAGGGGGAACTAACTATGGCTACACCTTC CASSSAGGTNYGYTF
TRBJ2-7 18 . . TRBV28 TGTGCCAGCCCACCACCCAGGGGCTTATGGGCCGGTGGATACGAGCAGTACTTC CASPPPRGLWAGGYEQYF
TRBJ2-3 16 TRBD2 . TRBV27 TGTGCCAGCAGTTCCCGACTAGCGGGGGGGCCGGATACGCAGTATTTT CASSSRLAGGPDTQYF
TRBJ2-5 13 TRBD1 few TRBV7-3 TGTGCCAGCAGCTTGGACAGGGGGGAGACCCAGTACTTC CASSLDRGETQYF
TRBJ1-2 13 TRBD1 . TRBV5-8 TGTGCCAGCAGCACAGGGGACGGCTATGGCTACACCTTC CASSTGDGYGYTF
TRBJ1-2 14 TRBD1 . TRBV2 TGTGCCAGCAGCCTCCGGGACAGATATTATGGCTACACCTTC CASSLRDRYYGYTF
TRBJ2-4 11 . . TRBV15 TGTGCCACCAGCAGAGAGGACATCCAGTACTTC CATSREDIQYF
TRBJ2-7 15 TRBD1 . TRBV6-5 TGTGCCAGCAGTCGCCCGGGACAGGGGCAATACGAGCAGTACTTC CASSRPGQGQYEQYF
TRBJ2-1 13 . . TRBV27 TGTGCCAGCAGTTTAATAGGGGTCAATGAGCAGTTCTTC CASSLIGVNEQFF
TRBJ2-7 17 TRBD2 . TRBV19 TGTGCCAGTAGTATTTCAGGCTCTGGGGGGGTCTCCTACGAGCAGTACTTC CASSISGSGGVSYEQYF
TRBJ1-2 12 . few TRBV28 TGTGCCAGCAGTTCACGGACTCGGGGCTACACCTTC CASSSRTRGYTF
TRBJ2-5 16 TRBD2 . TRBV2 TGTGCCAGCAGACCGAGACTAGCGGGGGGGCGGGAGACCCAGTACTTC CASRPRLAGGRETQYF
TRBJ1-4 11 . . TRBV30 TGTGCCCAGTCAGGGGATGAAAAACTGTTTTTT CAQSGDEKLFF
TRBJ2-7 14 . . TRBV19 TGTGCCAGTAGTATAGGGGGGCGGACCGTAGAGCAGTACTTC CASSIGGRTVEQYF
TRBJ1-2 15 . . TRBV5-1 TGCGCCAGCAGCTTGGACCCTTACCTTAACTATGGCTACGCCTTC CASSLDPYLNYGYAF
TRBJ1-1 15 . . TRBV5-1 TGCGCCAGCAGCTTGGGACAGACCATGAACACTGAAGCTTTCTTT CASSLGQTMNTEAFF
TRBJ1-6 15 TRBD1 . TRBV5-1 TGCGCCGGCAGCTGGTTACAGGGGGCCCCGTCACCCCTCCACTTT CAGSWLQGAPSPLHF
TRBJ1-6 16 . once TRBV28 TGTGCCAGCAGCCCAACACGACAAGGGAGGAATTCACCCCTCCACTTT CASSPTRQGRNSPLHF
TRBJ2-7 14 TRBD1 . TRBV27 TGTGCCAGCAGACCGGGACAGGGGACCTACGAGCAGTACTTC CASRPGQGTYEQYF
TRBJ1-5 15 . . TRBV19 TGTGCCAGTAGTAGCCTACAGGGTCGCAATCAGCCCCAGCATTTT CASSSLQGRNQPQHF
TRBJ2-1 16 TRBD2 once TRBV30 TGTGCCTGGAGTGTCAGTCTAGCGGGGGTTTACAATGAGCAGTTCTTC CAWSVSLAGVYNEQFF
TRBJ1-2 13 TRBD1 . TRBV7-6 TGTGCCAGCAGCTTAGGGACAGGCTATGGCTACACCTTC CASSLGTGYGYTF
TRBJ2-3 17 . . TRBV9 TGTGCCAGCAGCGTAGCAGCAGGGGCCTCTAGCACAGATACGCAGTATTTT CASSVAAGASSTDTQYF
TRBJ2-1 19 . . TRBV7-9 TGTTCCAGCAGCTCATTCGCCTGGACATATCGACCGTTACATTATGAGCAGTTCTTC CSSSSFAWTYRPLHYEQFF
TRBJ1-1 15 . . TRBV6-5 TGTGCCAGCAGTTTTCGGACAGTCAAGAACACTGAAGCTTTCTTT CASSFRTVKNTEAFF
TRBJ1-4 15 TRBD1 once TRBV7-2 TGTGCCAGCAGCTCATTGGACAGGGGAGGTGAAAAACTGTTTTTT CASSSLDRGGEKLFF
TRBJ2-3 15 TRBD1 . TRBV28 TGTGCCAGCAGTCCCCCTGGACAGGGTTCAGATACGCAGTATTTT CASSPPGQGSDTQYF
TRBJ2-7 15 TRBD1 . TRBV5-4 TGTGCCAGCAGCTTACCGGGACAGGGGTCCTACGAGCAGTACTTC CASSLPGQGSYEQYF
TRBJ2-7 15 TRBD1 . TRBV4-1 TGCGCCAGCAGCCTAGCGACCGGACAGGCCTACGAGCAGTACTTC CASSLATGQAYEQYF
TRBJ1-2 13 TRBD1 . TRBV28 TGTGCCAGCATCCCACAGGGGGTGAGTGGCTACACCTTC CASIPQGVSGYTF
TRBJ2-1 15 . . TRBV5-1 TGCGCCAGCAGCCCGGAGGCGAGCTCCTACAATGAGCAGTTCTTC CASSPEASSYNEQFF
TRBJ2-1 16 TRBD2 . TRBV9 TGTGCCAGCAGCCAGGGACTAGTTCGCTCGCATGATGAGCAGTTCTTC CASSQGLVRSHDEQFF
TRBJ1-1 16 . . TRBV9 TGTGCCAGCAGCGTAGGGTCAGGTCTAATGAACACTGAAGCTTTCTTT CASSVGSGLMNTEAFF
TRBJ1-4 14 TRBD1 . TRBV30 TGTGCCTGGGGTAGGACAGGGGGCGTTGAAAAACTGTTTTTT CAWGRTGGVEKLFF
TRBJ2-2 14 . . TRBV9 TGTGCCAGCAGCGTAGCAGGGCATGTAGGGGAGCTGTTTTTT CASSVAGHVGELFF
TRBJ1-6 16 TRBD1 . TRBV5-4 TGTGCCAGCAGCTGGGCCGGACAGGGTTTGAATTCACCCCTCCACTTT CASSWAGQGLNSPLHF
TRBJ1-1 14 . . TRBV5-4 TGTGCCAGCAGCCTGCGTGCCCTGAACACTGAAGCTTTCTTT CASSLRALNTEAFF
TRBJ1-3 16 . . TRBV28 TGTGCCAGCACTAACGGACAGATATATGGTGGAAACACCATATATTTT CASTNGQIYGGNTIYF
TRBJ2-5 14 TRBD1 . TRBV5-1 TGCGCCAGCAGCTCACAGGGGGGCCGAGAGACCCAGTACTTC CASSSQGGRETQYF